The entry that follows covers one T cell receptor (beta chain) sequence. These data are taken from a study of T cell changes during pregnancy in multiple sclerosis. V lost 3 bases and J 1 base, leaving 18 bases between the germline ends. Germline CDR1 reads MNHNS; CDR2 reads SASEGT. The CDR3 totals 18 residues. Sequencing was performed with immunoSEQ multiplex PCR; in TCRdb, only in-frame clones are kept and a portion is missing. The repertoire holds about 64,000 clones, 90% seen once, with 2% to 2.5% in the top ten. This specimen consisted of peripheral blood, obtained in the second trimester of pregnancy. This chain joins TRBV6-1 and TRBJ1-4; no reliable D call. The sequence was collected from a female donor in good health, enrolled as a control in a pregnancy study. Written as DNA, the CDR3 is TGTGCCAGCAGTGAGGTACACCTAGGAGTGGGAACTAATGAAAAACTGTTTTTT. Encoded protein: CASSEVHLGVGTNEKLFF.